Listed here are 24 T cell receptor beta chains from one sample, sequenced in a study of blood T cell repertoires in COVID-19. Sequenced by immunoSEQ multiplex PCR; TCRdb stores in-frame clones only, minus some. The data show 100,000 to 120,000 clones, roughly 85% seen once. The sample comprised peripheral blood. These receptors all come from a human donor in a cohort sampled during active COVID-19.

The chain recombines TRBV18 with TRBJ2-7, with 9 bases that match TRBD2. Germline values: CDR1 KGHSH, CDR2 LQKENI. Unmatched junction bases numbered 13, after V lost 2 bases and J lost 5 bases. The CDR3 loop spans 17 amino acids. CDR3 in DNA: TGTGCCAGCTCACCAAGGCCTAGCGGGACCCCTATGGACGAGCAGTACTTC. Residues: CASSPRPSGTPMDEQYF.

DNA for the CDR3: TGTGCCAGCAGCCAAGCTATCTCCTACGAGCAGTACTTC. Its protein is CASSQAISYEQYF. The chain employs TRBV3-1 (or the pseudogene TRBV3-2) and TRBJ2-7; D ambiguous. V lost 1 base and J 0 bases, leaving 4 bases between the germline ends. Germline V gives CDR1 LGHDT, CDR2 YNNKEL (reference sequence). This CDR3 is 13 amino acids long.

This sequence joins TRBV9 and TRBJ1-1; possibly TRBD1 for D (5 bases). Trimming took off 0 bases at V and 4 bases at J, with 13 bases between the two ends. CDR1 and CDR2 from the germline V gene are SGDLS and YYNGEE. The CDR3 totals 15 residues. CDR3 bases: TGTGCCAGCAGCGTAGATGAGGGGAGGGGCACTGAAGCTTTCTTT. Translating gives CASSVDEGRGTEAFF.

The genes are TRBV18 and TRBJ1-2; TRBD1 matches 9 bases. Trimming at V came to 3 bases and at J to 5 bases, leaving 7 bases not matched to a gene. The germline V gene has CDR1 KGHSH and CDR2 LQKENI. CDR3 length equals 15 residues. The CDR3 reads CASSPGGQGKYGYTF. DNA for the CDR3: TGTGCCAGCTCACCTGGGGGACAGGGAAAATATGGCTACACCTTC.

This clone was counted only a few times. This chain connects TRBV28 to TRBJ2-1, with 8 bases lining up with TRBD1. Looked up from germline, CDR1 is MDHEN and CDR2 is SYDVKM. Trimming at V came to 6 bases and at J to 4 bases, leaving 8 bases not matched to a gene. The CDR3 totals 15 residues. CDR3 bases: TGTGCCAGCAGGGCTGACAGGGGCCTTTACAATGAGCAGTTCTTC. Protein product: CASRADRGLYNEQFF.

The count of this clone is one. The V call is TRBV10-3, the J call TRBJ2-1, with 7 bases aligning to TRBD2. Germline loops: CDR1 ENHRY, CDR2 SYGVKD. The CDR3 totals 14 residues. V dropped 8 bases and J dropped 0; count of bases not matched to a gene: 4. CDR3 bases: TGTGCCATCGTTCGCGGGAGCTCCTACAATGAGCAGTTCTTC. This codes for CAIVRGSSYNEQFF.

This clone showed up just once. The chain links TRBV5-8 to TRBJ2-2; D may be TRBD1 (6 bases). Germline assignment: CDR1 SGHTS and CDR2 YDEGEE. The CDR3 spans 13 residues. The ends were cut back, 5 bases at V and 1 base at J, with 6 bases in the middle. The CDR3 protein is CASRTGNTGELFF. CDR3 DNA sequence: TGTGCCAGCAGGACAGGGAACACCGGGGAGCTGTTTTTT. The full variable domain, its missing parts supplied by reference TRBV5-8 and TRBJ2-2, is EAGVTQSPTHLIKTRGQQATLRCSPISGHTSVYWYQQALGLGLQFLLWYDEGEERNRGNFPPRFSGRQFPNYSSELNVNALELEDSALYLCASRTGNTGELFFGEGSRLTVL.

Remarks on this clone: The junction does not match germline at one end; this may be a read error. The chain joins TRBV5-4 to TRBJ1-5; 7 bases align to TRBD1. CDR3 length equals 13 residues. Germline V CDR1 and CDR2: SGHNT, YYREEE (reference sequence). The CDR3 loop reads CASTLDRQGPQHF. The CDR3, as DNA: TGTGCCAGCACCTTGGACCGACAGGGGCCCCAGCATTTT.

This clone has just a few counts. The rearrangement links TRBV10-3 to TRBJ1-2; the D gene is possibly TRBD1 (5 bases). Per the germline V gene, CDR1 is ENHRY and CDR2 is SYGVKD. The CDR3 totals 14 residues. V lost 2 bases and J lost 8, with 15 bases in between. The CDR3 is CAISETGQGYGYTF. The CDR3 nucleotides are TGTGCCATCAGTGAGACTGGGCAGGGCTACGGCTACACCTTC.

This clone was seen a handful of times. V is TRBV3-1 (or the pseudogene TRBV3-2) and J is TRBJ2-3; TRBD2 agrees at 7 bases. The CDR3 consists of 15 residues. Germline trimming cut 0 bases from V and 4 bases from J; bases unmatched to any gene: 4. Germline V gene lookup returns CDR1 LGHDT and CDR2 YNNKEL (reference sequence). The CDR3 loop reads CASSQDNGLADTQYF. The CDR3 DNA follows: TGTGCCAGCAGCCAAGATAACGGACTAGCAGATACGCAGTATTTT.

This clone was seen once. The CDR3 loop reads CAISDGMNTEAFF. The CDR3 nucleotides read TGTGCCATCAGTGACGGTATGAACACTGAAGCTTTCTTT. The chain employs TRBV10-3 and TRBJ1-1; D not certain. The germline V and J ends were trimmed by 3 bases and 0 bases, with 5 bases remaining between them. The CDR3 spans 13 residues. CDR1 is ENHRY and CDR2 is SYGVKD in the germline V gene.

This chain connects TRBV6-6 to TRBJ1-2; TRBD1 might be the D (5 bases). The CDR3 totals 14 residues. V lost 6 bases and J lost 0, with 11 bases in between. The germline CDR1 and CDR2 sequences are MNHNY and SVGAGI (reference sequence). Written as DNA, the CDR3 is TGTGCCAGCAGCCTGGACACCTCTAACTATGGCTACACCTTC. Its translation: CASSLDTSNYGYTF.

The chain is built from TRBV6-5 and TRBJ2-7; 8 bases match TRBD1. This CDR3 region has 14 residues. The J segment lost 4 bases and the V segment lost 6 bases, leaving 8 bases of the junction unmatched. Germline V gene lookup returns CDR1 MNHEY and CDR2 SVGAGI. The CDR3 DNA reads TGTGCCAGCAGCACCCGGACAGGGTATTACGAGCAGTACTTC. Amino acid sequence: CASSTRTGYYEQYF.

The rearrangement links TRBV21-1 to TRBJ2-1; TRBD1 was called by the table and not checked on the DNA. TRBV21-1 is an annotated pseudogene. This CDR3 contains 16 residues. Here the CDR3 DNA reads TGTGCCAGCAGCAACCTCAGGGGGGTAGAAGTGAATGAGCAGTTCTTC. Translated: CASSNLRGVEVNEQFF.

The chain's CDR3 is CASSPTGGLYNEQFF. DNA for the CDR3: TGTGCCAGCAGCCCGACCGGGGGTCTTTACAATGAGCAGTTCTTC. The chain links TRBV9 to TRBJ2-1; D is perhaps TRBD2 (6 bases). CDR3 length: 15 residues. V was clipped by 4 bases and J by 4 bases, with 15 bases between them. CDR1 and CDR2 (germline): SGDLS, YYNGEE.

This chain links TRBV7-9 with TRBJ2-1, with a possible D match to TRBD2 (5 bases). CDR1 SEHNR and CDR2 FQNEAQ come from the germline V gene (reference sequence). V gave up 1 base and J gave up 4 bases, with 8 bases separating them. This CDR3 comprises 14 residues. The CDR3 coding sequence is TGTGCCAGCAGCTTAGTCTCGGGGTACAATGAGCAGTTCTTC. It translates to CASSLVSGYNEQFF.

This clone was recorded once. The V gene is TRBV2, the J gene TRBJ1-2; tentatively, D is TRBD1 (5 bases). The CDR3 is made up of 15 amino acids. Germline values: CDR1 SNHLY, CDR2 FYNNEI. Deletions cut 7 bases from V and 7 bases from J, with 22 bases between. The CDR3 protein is CASTLREGRLGGYTF. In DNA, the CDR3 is TGTGCCAGCACCCTCCGGGAGGGGCGGCTCGGTGGCTACACCTTC.

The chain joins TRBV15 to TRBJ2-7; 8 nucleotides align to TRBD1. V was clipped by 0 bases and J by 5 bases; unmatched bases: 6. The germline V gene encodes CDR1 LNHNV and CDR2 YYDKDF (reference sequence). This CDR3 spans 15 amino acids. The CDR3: CATSRDGTGGDEQYF. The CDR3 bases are TGTGCCACCAGCAGAGACGGGACAGGAGGGGACGAGCAGTACTTC.

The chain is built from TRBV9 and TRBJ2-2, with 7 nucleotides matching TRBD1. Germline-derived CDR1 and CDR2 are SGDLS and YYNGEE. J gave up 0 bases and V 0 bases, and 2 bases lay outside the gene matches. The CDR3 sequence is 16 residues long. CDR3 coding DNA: TGTGCCAGCAGCGTAGGGGGACAGCCGAACACCGGGGAGCTGTTTTTT. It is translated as CASSVGGQPNTGELFF.

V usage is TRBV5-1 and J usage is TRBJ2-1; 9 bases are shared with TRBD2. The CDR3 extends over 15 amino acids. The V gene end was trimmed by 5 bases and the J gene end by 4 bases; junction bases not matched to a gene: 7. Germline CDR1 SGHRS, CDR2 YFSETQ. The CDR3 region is CASSLGTSRYNEQFF. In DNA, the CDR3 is TGCGCCAGCAGTCTGGGGACTAGCAGATACAATGAGCAGTTCTTC.

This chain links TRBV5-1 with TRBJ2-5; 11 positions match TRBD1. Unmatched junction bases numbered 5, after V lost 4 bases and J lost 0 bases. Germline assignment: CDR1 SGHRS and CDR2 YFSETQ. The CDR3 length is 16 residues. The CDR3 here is CASSGGTGGYQETQYF. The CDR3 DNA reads TGCGCCAGCAGCGGGGGGACAGGGGGTTACCAAGAGACCCAGTACTTC.

The CDR3 DNA reads TGTGCCAGCAGTGAAGGTCAGTCCAACTATGGCTACACCTTC. It yields the protein CASSEGQSNYGYTF. The chain is built from TRBV2 and TRBJ1-2; D is unclear. The CDR3 is 14 amino acids. Looked up from germline, CDR1 is SNHLY and CDR2 is FYNNEI. V lost 1 base to trimming and J lost 2 bases, with 8 bases between them.

The CDR3 DNA follows: TGTGCCAGCAGCCATGGGAGGAGCTCCTACGAGCAGTACTTC. Translating gives CASSHGRSSYEQYF. This rearrangement joins TRBV3-1 (or the pseudogene TRBV3-2) to TRBJ2-7; D possibly corresponds to TRBD2 (6 bases). This CDR3 contains 14 residues. V lost 3 bases and J lost 0, with 9 bases in between. Germline loops: CDR1 LGHDT, CDR2 YNNKEL (reference sequence).

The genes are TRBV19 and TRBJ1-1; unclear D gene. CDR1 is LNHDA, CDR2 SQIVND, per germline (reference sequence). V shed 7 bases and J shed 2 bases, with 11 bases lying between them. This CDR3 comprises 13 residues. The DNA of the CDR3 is TGTGCCAGTATTGAGGCGCCCAACACTGAAGCTTTCTTT. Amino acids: CASIEAPNTEAFF. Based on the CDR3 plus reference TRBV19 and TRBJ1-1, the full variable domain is DGGITQSPKYLFRKEGQNVTLSCEQNLNHDAMYWYRQDPGQGLRLIYYSQIVNDFQKGDIAEGYSVSREKKESFPLTVTSAQKNPTAFYLCASIEAPNTEAFFGQGTRLTVV.